Presented here are 3 T cell receptor beta chains from one specimen sequenced in a study of blood T cell repertoires in COVID-19. Generated by immunoSEQ multiplex PCR, the TCRdb table keeps only in-frame clones and is missing some. The data contain about 360,000 clones, 85% to 90% of them singletons. Sequencing was done on a sample of peripheral blood. The receptors derive from a human donor in a cohort sampled during active COVID-19.

The chain employs TRBV5-1 and TRBJ1-1; tentative D call: TRBD1 (6 bases). Germline CDR1 reads SGHRS; CDR2 reads YFSETQ. The CDR3 extends over 16 amino acids. Trimming took off 0 bases at V and 0 bases at J, with 12 bases between the two ends. Here the CDR3 DNA reads TGCGCCAGCAGCTTGGAGTGGGGGCGGGTGAACACTGAAGCTTTCTTT. This translates into CASSLEWGRVNTEAFF.

CDR3 sequence reads: CASSLAETQYF. In DNA, the CDR3 is TGCGCCAGCAGCTTGGCCGAGACGCAGTATTTT. This rearrangement joins TRBV5-1 to TRBJ2-3, with D unclear. Trimming took 0 bases from V and 9 from J, leaving 5 bases between them. Per the germline V gene, CDR1 is SGHRS and CDR2 is YFSETQ. CDR3 length: 11 residues.

The rearrangement joins TRBV19 to TRBJ1-2, with 10 bases that match TRBD1. The CDR3 runs 15 residues. CDR1 is LNHDA, CDR2 SQIVND, per germline (reference sequence). The V and J ends lost 3 bases and 8 bases, in that order; junction bases with no gene match: 9. The CDR3 is CASSIATGGEGGYTF. DNA of the CDR3: TGTGCCAGTAGTATCGCGACAGGGGGCGAGGGAGGCTACACCTTC.